The 24 T cell receptor beta chains below come from one sample, sequenced in a study of T cell changes during pregnancy in multiple sclerosis. Clones were read by immunoSEQ multiplex PCR, and TCRdb kept only the in-frame ones, dropping some. Of around 70,000 clones listed, under 95% are singletons. The sequenced sample was peripheral blood, obtained in the third trimester of pregnancy. The origin of the receptors is a female donor with multiple sclerosis, enrolled in a pregnancy study.

The V call is TRBV19, the J call TRBJ1-2; 9 bases match TRBD1. With V trimmed by 5 bases and J by 4 bases, 5 bases remained unmatched. This CDR3 has 14 residues. Germline CDR1 is LNHDA and CDR2 is SQIVND (reference sequence). CDR3 coding DNA: TGTGCCAGTAGTCCACAGGGGGCGGCCTATGGCTACACCTTC. This gives the protein CASSPQGAAYGYTF.

This clone has more than one count but fewer than ten. V and J are TRBV18 and TRBJ1-6; 8 nucleotides match TRBD1. The CDR3 totals 14 residues. V was pared by 5 bases and J by 10 bases, with 7 bases of the junction left unmatched. Germline assignment: CDR1 KGHSH and CDR2 LQKENI. The CDR3 here is CASSDGQGWSPLHF. CDR3 coding DNA: TGTGCCAGCTCAGATGGACAGGGATGGTCACCCCTCCACTTT.

This sequence joins TRBV27 and TRBJ2-7; D gene ambiguous. The germline gives CDR1 MNHEY, CDR2 SMNVEV (reference sequence). V was trimmed by 6 bases and J by 0 bases, leaving 12 bases between them. CDR3 length equals 14 residues. Written as DNA, the CDR3 is TGTGCCAGCAGGCGGCTCGCGGCCTCCTACGAGCAGTACTTC. It codes for CASRRLAASYEQYF.

This chain links TRBV7-9 with TRBJ1-4, with TRBD1 as a possible D gene (6 bases). Per germline, CDR1 SEHNR and CDR2 FQNEAQ (reference sequence). Deletions cut 8 bases from V and 5 bases from J, with 12 bases between. CDR3 size: 13 residues. The CDR3, as DNA: TGTGCCAGCGGGACACAGCAAAATGAAAAACTGTTTTTT. Residues: CASGTQQNEKLFF.

The gene calls are TRBV14 and TRBJ2-7; tentatively, D is TRBD1 (6 bases). V lost 4 bases and J lost 5, with 18 bases in between. This CDR3 contains 15 residues. The germline gives CDR1 SGHDN, CDR2 FVKESK. CDR3 sequence (DNA): TGTGCCAGCAGCCCCATCGGACAGACCGGGGACGAGCAGTACTTC. Translating it yields CASSPIGQTGDEQYF.

V gene TRBV18 combines with J gene TRBJ1-3, with D unclear. V shed 2 bases and J shed 9 bases, with 8 bases lying between them. The CDR3 is 12 amino acids. Germline values: CDR1 KGHSH, CDR2 LQKENI. The CDR3 here is CASSPERATIYF. CDR3 sequence (DNA): TGTGCCAGCTCACCAGAACGAGCCACCATATATTTT.

The chain employs TRBV2 and TRBJ2-7, with 8 bases fitting TRBD2. Germline CDR1 reads SNHLY; CDR2 reads FYNNEI. The CDR3 consists of 15 residues. V lost 5 bases and J lost 6; bases outside the gene matches: 12. The CDR3 nucleotides are TGTGCCAGCAGTACCCATCGGGGGGGCCCCTCCGAGCAGTACTTC. Translation gives CASSTHRGGPSEQYF. Full variable domain (outside the CDR3, taken from reference TRBV2 and TRBJ2-7): EPEVTQTPSHQVTQMGQEVILRCVPISNHLYFYWYRQILGQKVEFLVSFYNNEISEKSEIFDDQFSVERPDGSNFTLKIRSTKLEDSAMYFCASSTHRGGPSEQYFGPGTRLTVT.

J is TRBJ2-1 and V is TRBV30; 15 bases align to TRBD2. V was pared by 2 bases and J by 5 bases, with 16 bases of the junction left unmatched. Germline V lookup: CDR1 GTSNPN, CDR2 SVGIG (reference sequence). The CDR3 is made up of 20 amino acids. The CDR3 loop reads CAWSPIPGLAGGLQDNEQFF. Written as DNA, the CDR3 is TGTGCCTGGAGTCCCATTCCGGGACTAGCGGGGGGATTACAGGACAATGAGCAGTTCTTC.

The chain couples TRBV7-6 to TRBJ2-5, with D perhaps TRBD2 (6 bases). Trimming removed 0 bases from V and 4 bases from J, with 21 bases in between. This CDR3 region has 18 residues. CDR1 is SGHVS, CDR2 FNYEAQ, per germline. The CDR3 here is CASSLAWMEGPGIETQYF. The CDR3 nucleotides read TGTGCCAGCAGCTTAGCGTGGATGGAGGGCCCGGGGATAGAGACCCAGTACTTC.

This CDR3 reads CSVDPSGGTDTQYF. CDR3 DNA: TGCAGCGTTGACCCTAGCGGGGGCACAGATACGCAGTATTTT. The chain combines TRBV29-1 with TRBJ2-3; 9 nucleotides match TRBD2. Germline V lookup: CDR1 SQVTM, CDR2 ANQGSEA. J gave up 1 base and V 3 bases, and 2 bases lay outside the gene matches. The CDR3 is made up of 14 amino acids.

The chain uses TRBV7-2 and TRBJ2-3; 7 bases are a match to TRBD2. The V segment lost 3 bases and the J segment 4 bases; nucleotides outside the gene matches: 7. The germline gives CDR1 SGHTA, CDR2 FQGNSA. The CDR3 length is 15 residues. DNA of the CDR3: TGTGCCAGCAGCTTTGTGGGGGGGGGACCAGATACGCAGTATTTT. It yields the protein CASSFVGGGPDTQYF. The full variable domain, in which reference TRBV7-2 and TRBJ2-3 provide the parts outside the CDR3, is GAGVSQSPSNKVTEKGKDVELRCDPISGHTALYWYRQSLGQGLEFLIYFQGNSAPDKSGLPSDRFSAERTGGSVSTLTIQRTQQEDSAVYLCASSFVGGGPDTQYFGPGTRLTVL.

The chain couples TRBV29-1 to TRBJ1-1; 7 nucleotides align to TRBD1. Trimming took 1 base from V and 1 from J; bases not matched to a gene: 6. CDR3 length equals 15 residues. Germline V gene data show CDR1 as SQVTM and CDR2 as ANQGSEA. The CDR3 region has the DNA TGCAGCGTTGAAGGATTCGCAGGGGGGAACACTGAAGCTTTCTTT. It specifies CSVEGFAGGNTEAFF.

The rearrangement uses TRBV7-2 and TRBJ2-5; TRBD1 agrees at 7 bases. The V segment lost 3 bases and the J segment 5 bases; nucleotides outside the gene matches: 6. CDR1 is SGHTA and CDR2 is FQGNSA in the germline V gene. The CDR3 contains 14 residues. The CDR3 nucleotides are TGTGCCAGCAGCTTTCAAGGGGGCATCGAGACCCAGTACTTC. Encoded protein: CASSFQGGIETQYF.

This clone was observed a single time. This chain links TRBV7-2 with TRBJ2-1; D unclear. Germline CDR1 reads SGHTA; CDR2 reads FQGNSA. The ends were cut back, 5 bases at V and 7 bases at J, with 12 bases in the middle. The length of the CDR3 is 13 residues. CDR3 nucleotides: TGTGCCAGCAGCCCAAGAACCCGGAATGAGCAGTTCTTC. Protein sequence: CASSPRTRNEQFF.

J is TRBJ2-5 and V is TRBV19; D unresolved. V was clipped by 6 bases and J by 4 bases, with 6 bases between them. Looked up from germline, CDR1 is LNHDA and CDR2 is SQIVND (reference sequence). There are 11 residues in the CDR3. The CDR3 loop reads CASRAGETQYF. The CDR3 DNA reads as TGTGCCAGTAGGGCAGGAGAGACCCAGTACTTC.

This chain links TRBV5-4 with TRBJ1-4, with D perhaps TRBD1 (5 bases). Germline CDR1 SGHNT, CDR2 YYREEE (reference sequence). The V end lost 4 bases, the J end lost 4 bases, and 20 bases lay between the germline ends. The CDR3 spans 17 residues. The CDR3 region is CASSAAPRQMNNEKLFF. CDR3 nucleotide sequence: TGTGCCAGCAGCGCCGCACCCCGACAGATGAATAATGAAAAACTGTTTTTT.

The chain is built from TRBV28 and TRBJ2-3, with D unclear. CDR3 size: 16 residues. V was shortened by 3 bases and J by 0 bases, with 13 bases between the two germline ends. Germline loops: CDR1 MDHEN, CDR2 SYDVKM. In nucleotides, the CDR3 is TGTGCCAGCAGTTTCTCCCCCGCGGCTAGCACAGATACGCAGTATTTT. Translating gives CASSFSPAASTDTQYF.

V is TRBV6-4 and J is TRBJ1-2; TRBD1 matches at 7 bases. CDR3 length equals 17 residues. J lost 4 bases, V lost 0 bases, and 11 bases had no gene match. Germline CDR1 reads MRHNA; CDR2 reads SNTAGT. For the CDR3, the DNA is TGTGCCAGCAGTGACTCCGTTTCCGGGACAGACCGCTATGGCTACACCTTC. Translated, it gives CASSDSVSGTDRYGYTF.

The J gene is TRBJ1-1, the V gene TRBV6-6; 7 nucleotides agree with TRBD1. Losses at the gene ends were 2 bases for V and 7 bases for J; bases not matched to a gene: 7. The CDR3 consists of 14 residues. Germline CDR1 MNHNY, CDR2 SVGAGI (reference sequence). The CDR3 sequence: CASSYGTEIFEAFF. The CDR3 DNA is TGTGCCAGCAGTTACGGGACAGAGATTTTTGAAGCTTTCTTT.

J is TRBJ1-3 and V is TRBV6-4, with unresolved D. The CDR3 covers 18 residues. V was cut by 8 bases and J by 8 bases, with 31 bases left in between. In germline, CDR1 is MRHNA, CDR2 SNTAGT. The CDR3 here is CASPTKDGLVGSGYTIYF. The CDR3 DNA sequence: TGTGCCAGCCCCACAAAGGACGGCCTTGTTGGGAGCGGATACACCATATATTTT.

J is TRBJ2-7 and V is TRBV27; 10 nucleotides align to TRBD2. Germline CDR1 MNHEY, CDR2 SMNVEV (reference sequence). The CDR3 consists of 18 residues. With 4 bases clipped from V and 7 bases from J, the junction kept 19 bases outside the gene matches. CDR3 amino acids: CASSSTTLLAGKMGEQYF. The CDR3 bases are TGTGCCAGCAGTTCGACAACCCTACTAGCGGGGAAGATGGGGGAGCAGTACTTC.

As concerns this clone: The junction departs from the called germline gene at one end, perhaps through a read error. The chain is built from TRBV7-7 and TRBJ2-2, with 7 bases matching TRBD1. Germline lookup yields CDR1 SSHAT and CDR2 FNYEAQ (reference sequence). The CDR3 runs to 15 residues. The CDR3 reads CASSLDYRGPGELFF. Here the CDR3 DNA reads TGTGCTAGCAGCTTAGATTACAGGGGCCCCGGGGAGCTGTTTTTT.

This sequence joins TRBV7-2 and TRBJ1-2, with D tentatively TRBD1 (5 bases). This CDR3 has 13 residues. In germline, CDR1 is SGHTA, CDR2 FQGNSA. V lost 1 base and J lost 8, with 11 bases in between. The CDR3 bases are TGTGCCAGCAGCTTAGGTCAGGGCGGAGGCTACACCTTC. Its translation is CASSLGQGGGYTF.

This chain connects TRBV28 to TRBJ1-2; 8 bases align to TRBD1. The V gene end was trimmed by 3 bases and the J gene end by 7 bases; junction bases not matched to a gene: 10. CDR3 length: 15 residues. Germline V gene sequence: CDR1 MDHEN, CDR2 SYDVKM. Here the CDR3 DNA reads TGTGCCAGCAGTTTGGGAGACAGGGGTTTGGGTGGCTACACCTTC. It translates to CASSLGDRGLGGYTF.